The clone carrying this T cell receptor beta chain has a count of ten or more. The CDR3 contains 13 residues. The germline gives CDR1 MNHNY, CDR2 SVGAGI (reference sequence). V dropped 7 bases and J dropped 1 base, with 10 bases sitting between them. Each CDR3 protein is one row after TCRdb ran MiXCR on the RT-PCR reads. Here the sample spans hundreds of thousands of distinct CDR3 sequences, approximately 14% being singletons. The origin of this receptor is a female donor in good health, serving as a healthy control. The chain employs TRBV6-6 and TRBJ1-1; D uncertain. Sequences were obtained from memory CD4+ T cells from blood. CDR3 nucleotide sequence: TGTGCCAGCACACTAGGGCGGAACACTGAAGCTTTCTTT. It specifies CASTLGRNTEAFF.